A single sample gave rise to the 25 T cell receptor beta chains below, sequenced in a study of vaccination and CD4 T cells after COVID-19. This sample's treatment: roughly ten-day PBMC culture with coronavirus spike peptide pools or control peptides (ViraFEST assay). No antigens are known for them. Scientists ran DNA taken from cultured CD4+ T cells through the Oncomine TCR Beta short-read assay for sequencing. TCRdb analysed the PCR reads with MiXCR anew, one entry per CDR3 protein. The sample includes 8,500 to 14,000 distinct CDR3 sequences, roughly two thirds of them seen just once. The sample consisted of CD4+ T cells from blood, cultured in vitro. The receptor set was obtained from a human donor who had recovered from COVID-19.

This clonotype has a single count. The V and J genes are TRBV7-2 and TRBJ2-7; 11 bases fit TRBD2. Losses at the gene ends were 4 bases for V and 1 base for J; bases not matched to a gene: 3. This CDR3 has 15 amino acids. CDR1 SGHTA and CDR2 FQGNSA come from the germline V gene. In DNA, the CDR3 is TGTGCCAGCAGCTCACTAGCGGGAGAGTCCTACGAGCAGTACTTC. Translated, it gives CASSSLAGESYEQYF. Complete variable domain (other parts from reference TRBV7-2 and TRBJ2-7): GAGVSQSPSNKVTEKGKDVELRCDPISGHTALYWYRQSLGQGLEFLIYFQGNSAPDKSGLPSDRFSAERTGGSVSTLTIQRTQQEDSAVYLCASSSLAGESYEQYFGPGTRLTVT.

The J gene is TRBJ1-6, the V gene TRBV11-3; 9 bases are shared with TRBD1. CDR3 size: 15 residues. The germline V gene encodes CDR1 SGHNT and CDR2 YENEEA. The ends lost 1 base at V and 9 bases at J; junction bases unmatched: 4. The CDR3 is CASSLGDRVFSPLHF. In DNA form, the CDR3 reads TGTGCCAGCAGCTTAGGGGACAGGGTGTTTTCACCCCTCCACTTT.

This chain connects TRBV6-2 or TRBV6-3 to TRBJ2-1, with 9 bases identical to TRBD2. With 8 bases clipped from V and 14 bases from J, the junction kept 22 bases outside the gene matches. Germline V gives CDR1 MNHEY, CDR2 SVGEGT. The CDR3 contains 16 residues. This chain's CDR3 is CASAPNAGGGPRAEFF. CDR3 coding DNA: TGTGCCAGCGCTCCAAACGCGGGGGGGGGACCGAGGGCCGAGTTCTTC.

V gene TRBV19 combines with J gene TRBJ2-5; possibly TRBD1 for D (5 bases). This CDR3 region has 14 residues. V was cut by 11 bases and J by 5 bases, with 21 bases left in between. CDR1 and CDR2 (germline): LNHDA, SQIVND (reference sequence). In nucleotides, the CDR3 is TGTGCCTCCTCAAGGGGCAGCTTCCAGGAGACCCAGTACTTC. It codes for CASSRGSFQETQYF.

The genes are TRBV12-3 or TRBV12-4 and TRBJ2-7; tentative D call: TRBD2 (6 bases). The CDR3 length is 12 residues. V lost 6 bases, J lost 8 bases, and 14 bases lay in between. The CDR3 DNA follows: TGTGCCAGCAGAGAAAGGAGGGGCAAGCAGTACTTC. It translates to CASRERRGKQYF.

The rearrangement links TRBV21-1 to TRBJ2-7; the D call TRBD1 from the table was never checked on the DNA. TRBV21-1 constitutes a pseudogene. This CDR3 is built from 16 residues. CDR3 sequence: CASSKVSERAPGEQYF. In DNA form, the CDR3 reads TGTGCCAGCAGCAAAGTTAGCGAAAGAGCCCCTGGCGAGCAGTACTTC.

V gene TRBV6-1 combines with J gene TRBJ1-1, with D possibly matching TRBD1 (5 bases). The CDR3 totals 15 residues. V was pared by 6 bases and J by 0 bases, with 14 bases between. Germline CDR1 reads MNHNS; CDR2 reads SASEGT. CDR3 amino acids: CASRRNPGLNTEAFF. The DNA for the CDR3 is TGTGCCAGCAGACGGAATCCGGGACTGAACACTGAAGCTTTCTTT.

V usage is TRBV5-4 and J usage is TRBJ2-7, with D hard to call. This CDR3 is built from 15 residues. Per the germline V gene, CDR1 is SGHNT and CDR2 is YYREEE (reference sequence). V was shortened by 1 base and J by 5 bases, with 16 bases between the two germline ends. The CDR3 loop is CASSLFGAKSDEQYF. CDR3 DNA: TGTGCCAGCAGCTTGTTTGGCGCCAAGTCCGACGAGCAGTACTTC.

The J gene is TRBJ2-3, the V gene TRBV10-1; 7 nucleotides align to TRBD2. Germline loops: CDR1 WNHNN, CDR2 SYGVQD (reference sequence). The CDR3 is 13 amino acids. Unmatched junction bases numbered 5, after V lost 6 bases and J lost 5 bases. The CDR3 nucleotides are TGCGCCAGCAGAGCGGGAAGTCAAGATACGCAGTATTTT. Translated, it gives CASRAGSQDTQYF.

V usage is TRBV6-1 and J usage is TRBJ2-3, with TRBD2 matching over 7 bases. V lost 6 bases, J lost 3 bases, and 9 bases stayed unmatched. The CDR3 extends over 15 amino acids. Germline CDR1 MNHNS, CDR2 SASEGT. Here the CDR3 reads CASSNWGGRTDTQYF. The CDR3 nucleotides are TGTGCCAGCAGCAACTGGGGGGGGAGGACAGATACGCAGTATTTT.

The J gene is TRBJ2-7, the V gene TRBV12-5, with TRBD1 identical over 9 bases. Germline CDR1 LGHNT, CDR2 FRNRAP. The V gene end was trimmed by 7 bases and the J gene end by 1 base; junction bases not matched to a gene: 8. The CDR3 consists of 15 residues. The CDR3 sequence: CASAPPGTGSYEQYF. CDR3 bases: TGTGCTAGTGCTCCACCCGGGACAGGGTCCTACGAGCAGTACTTC.

This clonotype has a single count. The chain has TRBV11-3 and TRBJ2-1, with 8 positions matching TRBD2. V trimming: 5 bases; J trimming: 6 bases; junction bases outside the gene matches: 6. The CDR3 loop spans 14 amino acids. The germline V gene encodes CDR1 SGHNT and CDR2 YENEEA. The CDR3 sequence: CASSEVSGSNEQFF. In DNA, the CDR3 is TGTGCCAGCAGCGAGGTAAGCGGGAGCAATGAGCAGTTCTTC.

This clonotype was seen a handful of times. The rearrangement joins TRBV9 to TRBJ2-2; D possibly uses TRBD1 or TRBD2 (5 bases each). The ends were cut back, 3 bases at V and 5 bases at J, with 17 bases in the middle. This CDR3 spans 16 amino acids. CDR1 SGDLS and CDR2 YYNGEE come from the germline V gene. CDR3: CASSARQLTGTGELFF. For the CDR3, the DNA is TGTGCCAGCAGCGCCCGACAGCTAACGGGGACCGGGGAGCTGTTTTTT. Full variable domain (remainder filled in from reference TRBV9 and TRBJ2-2): DSGVTQTPKHLITATGQRVTLRCSPRSGDLSVYWYQQSLDQGLQFLIQYYNGEERAKGNILERFSAQQFPDLHSELNLSSLELGDSALYFCASSARQLTGTGELFFGEGSRLTVL.

CDR3 sequence: CASSVNSYYQPQHF. The CDR3 nucleotides read TGTGCCAGCAGTGTAAACAGCTACTATCAGCCCCAGCATTTT. V gene TRBV2 combines with J gene TRBJ1-5; D gene uncertain. Germline V gene sequence: CDR1 SNHLY, CDR2 FYNNEI. The CDR3 consists of 14 residues. V lost 4 bases to trimming and J lost 5 bases, with 12 bases between them.

The rearrangement links TRBV10-3 to TRBJ1-6; D ambiguous. CDR3 length: 14 amino acids. The ends were cut back, 0 bases at V and 8 bases at J, with 8 bases in the middle. The V gene's germline CDR1 is ENHRY and CDR2 SYGVKD. For the CDR3, the DNA is TGTGCCATCAGTGAGTCCGCATTGGATTCACCCCTCCACTTT. Residues: CAISESALDSPLHF.

This clonotype was counted between two and nine times. The CDR3 protein is CASSYAGTGNSPLHF. CDR3 sequence (DNA): TGTGCCAGCAGCTACGCCGGGACAGGGAATTCACCCCTCCACTTT. The chain combines TRBV5-4 with TRBJ1-6; 9 nucleotides align to TRBD1. This CDR3 comprises 15 residues. The V and J ends lost 3 bases and 7 bases, in that order; junction bases with no gene match: 5. The V gene's germline CDR1 is SGHNT and CDR2 YYREEE (reference sequence). Complete variable domain (other parts from reference TRBV5-4 and TRBJ1-6): ETGVTQSPTHLIKTRGQQVTLRCSSQSGHNTVSWYQQALGQGPQFIFQYYREEENGRGNFPPRFSGLQFPNYSSELNVNALELDDSALYLCASSYAGTGNSPLHFGNGTRLTVT.

The chain uses TRBV7-2 and TRBJ1-5; D is ambiguous. This CDR3 region has 12 residues. Trimming stripped 5 bases from V and 5 bases from J, with 7 bases between. From germline, CDR1 is SGHTA and CDR2 FQGNSA. The CDR3 sequence is CASSRLDQPQHF. Written as DNA, the CDR3 is TGTGCCAGCAGCAGACTCGATCAGCCCCAGCATTTT.

There are a few counts of this clonotype. J is TRBJ1-3 and V is TRBV7-2; D is uncertain. The V gene lost 4 bases and the J gene lost 0 bases, with 7 bases spanning the gap. The CDR3 is 14 amino acids. Germline loops: CDR1 SGHTA, CDR2 FQGNSA. This CDR3 reads CASSSESSGNTIYF. CDR3 DNA: TGTGCCAGCAGCTCGGAGAGCTCTGGAAACACCATATATTTT.

This sequence joins TRBV20-1 and TRBJ2-4; 8 bases line up with TRBD2. Germline V CDR1 and CDR2: DFQATT, SNEGSKA (reference sequence). The trim removed 1 base at V and 6 bases at J, leaving 8 bases unmatched. This CDR3 contains 15 residues. The CDR3 protein is CSARVAAGAGNIQYF. CDR3 nucleotides: TGCAGTGCTAGAGTTGCAGCGGGGGCGGGAAACATTCAGTACTTC.

This clonotype was counted between two and nine times. The chain is built from TRBV7-9 and TRBJ1-6; D may be TRBD1 (6 bases). Germline V lookup: CDR1 SEHNR, CDR2 FQNEAQ (reference sequence). The V end lost 3 bases, the J end lost 4 bases, and 10 bases lay between the germline ends. CDR3 length: 15 amino acids. CDR3 bases: TGTGCCAGCAGCTTTACGGACAGTTATAATTCACCCCTCCACTTT. Amino acids: CASSFTDSYNSPLHF.

This sequence joins TRBV19 and TRBJ1-4; weak D call: TRBD1 (6 bases). Germline V gene lookup returns CDR1 LNHDA and CDR2 SQIVND (reference sequence). CDR3 length equals 14 residues. Trimming removed 7 bases at V and 5 bases at J, with 14 bases between. This CDR3 reads CASNNREKNEKLFF. The CDR3 DNA sequence: TGTGCCAGTAATAACAGGGAAAAGAATGAAAAACTGTTTTTT.

The V gene is TRBV10-3, the J gene TRBJ1-1, with D uncertain. CDR3 length: 12 residues. The V end was cut by 4 bases, the J end by 8 bases, with 11 bases between. Germline CDR1 reads ENHRY; CDR2 reads SYGVKD. The CDR3 reads CAISGGAEEAFF. DNA for the CDR3: TGTGCCATCAGTGGGGGTGCAGAAGAAGCTTTCTTT.

There are a few counts of this clonotype. CDR3 bases: TGTGCCAGCAAAGGCAGGGGCTTGGGTCAGCCCCAGCATTTT. Protein sequence: CASKGRGLGQPQHF. This rearrangement joins TRBV2 to TRBJ1-5, with D possibly being TRBD1 (6 bases). The CDR3 loop spans 14 amino acids. Germline V gene lookup returns CDR1 SNHLY and CDR2 FYNNEI. V was shortened by 7 bases and J by 6 bases, with 16 bases between the two germline ends.

This clonotype has just one count. In DNA form, the CDR3 reads TGTGCCAGCAGCTTATCTCCCGAACTAGGAGTAGCTTTCTTT. Protein sequence: CASSLSPELGVAFF. The rearrangement joins TRBV7-2 to TRBJ1-1; no clear D. The CDR3 contains 14 residues. Germline loops: CDR1 SGHTA, CDR2 FQGNSA. V lost 2 bases and J 10 bases, leaving 17 bases between the germline ends.

The chain joins TRBV29-1 to TRBJ2-5; D may be TRBD2 (6 bases). The CDR3 has 13 residues. Germline-derived CDR1 and CDR2 are SQVTM and ANQGSEA. V was clipped by 7 bases and J by 2 bases, with 14 bases between them. The CDR3 sequence is CSAGGAAQETQYF. DNA of the CDR3: TGCAGCGCGGGCGGGGCAGCTCAAGAGACCCAGTACTTC.